Shown below are 28 T cell receptor beta chains from a single sample sequenced in a study of patients and donors after allogeneic stem cell transplantation. TCRdb independently ran MiXCR on the RT-PCR reads; one entry per CDR3 protein. The table includes about 960,000 distinct CDR3 sequences, roughly 17% detected once. Sample: blood, either unsorted or a sorted T cell fraction (not recorded which). The origin of the receptors is a human donor who was either an allogeneic HSCT recipient or a stem cell or donor lymphocyte infusion donor (not recorded which). It is not recorded whose cells these are; they may come from a transplant donor.

At least ten counts were recorded for this clonotype. The chain joins TRBV12-3 or TRBV12-4 to TRBJ2-2; 10 bases are shared with TRBD2. This CDR3 region has 16 residues. With 6 bases clipped from V and 1 base from J, the junction kept 5 bases outside the gene matches. CDR3 DNA: TGTGCCAGCAGCCGAGGGACTAGCGTGAACACCGGGGAGCTGTTTTTT. Residues: CASSRGTSVNTGELFF.

This clonotype appeared a few times. The genes are TRBV3-1 and TRBJ1-2; 7 nucleotides align to TRBD1. CDR1 and CDR2 from the germline V gene are LGHDT and YNNKEL (reference sequence). The ends lost 3 bases at V and 6 bases at J; junction bases unmatched: 10. This CDR3 contains 15 residues. The CDR3 region is CASSQETGVVNGYTF. CDR3 bases: TGTGCCAGCAGCCAGGAAACAGGGGTTGTCAATGGCTACACCTTC.

This clonotype has ten or more counts. The rearrangement joins TRBV7-2 to TRBJ2-3; D is ambiguous. CDR3 length: 12 amino acids. Per germline, CDR1 SGHTA and CDR2 FQGNSA. The V end lost 3 bases, the J end lost 3 bases, and 4 bases lay between the germline ends. The CDR3 DNA is TGTGCCAGCAGCTTCGTAACAGATACGCAGTATTTT. This gives the protein CASSFVTDTQYF.

This clonotype was observed a few times. The rearrangement uses TRBV10-3 and TRBJ2-2; the D gene is possibly TRBD2 (6 bases). The CDR3 contains 14 residues. V was shortened by 10 bases and J by 5 bases, with 17 bases between the two germline ends. Germline CDR1 and CDR2: ENHRY and SYGVKD. The CDR3 DNA follows: TGTGCCACCGGCGTAGCGGAGCTTACCGGGGAGCTGTTTTTT. It specifies CATGVAELTGELFF.

This clonotype has more than one count but fewer than ten. The chain carries TRBV12-3 or TRBV12-4 and TRBJ1-1; a possible D gene is TRBD1 (6 bases). The CDR3 contains 12 residues. Trimming removed 8 bases from V and 6 bases from J, with 13 bases in between. CDR3 DNA: TGTGCCAGCGAGGGGGAAGGGCCTGAAGCTTTCTTT. Translation gives CASEGEGPEAFF.

The chain carries TRBV12-3 or TRBV12-4 and TRBJ2-5; 15 nucleotides line up with TRBD2. With 5 bases clipped from V and 3 bases from J, the junction kept 4 bases outside the gene matches. CDR3 length equals 16 residues. The CDR3 DNA is TGTGCCAGCAGTCCTGGGACTAGCGGGGGGAAAGAGACCCAGTACTTC. This gives the protein CASSPGTSGGKETQYF.

This chain uses TRBV29-1 with TRBJ2-3, with TRBD2 matching 11 bases. The CDR3 is 15 amino acids. Germline V gene sequence: CDR1 SQVTM, CDR2 ANQGSEA. Trimming took 6 bases from V and 0 from J; bases not matched to a gene: 5. CDR3 DNA: TGCAGCGTAAGACTAGCGGGATCCAGCACAGATACGCAGTATTTT. Residues: CSVRLAGSSTDTQYF.

DNA of the CDR3: TGTGCCAGCAGCTCCCGGAGGGGACAGAGCACAGATACGCAGTATTTT. This translates into CASSSRRGQSTDTQYF. V usage is TRBV11-2 and J usage is TRBJ2-3; TRBD1 might be the D (7 bases). CDR3 size: 16 residues. Trimming removed 4 bases at V and 0 bases at J, with 14 bases between. CDR1 SGHAT and CDR2 FQNNGV come from the germline V gene.

The chain recombines TRBV4-2 with TRBJ1-1; D is possibly TRBD1 (6 bases). Deletions cut 2 bases from V and 5 bases from J, with 12 bases between. CDR3 length equals 14 residues. CDR1 and CDR2 (germline): LGHNA, YNFKEQ. DNA for the CDR3: TGTGCCAGCAGCCAACTGGCAGGGGAGACTGAAGCTTTCTTT. Residues: CASSQLAGETEAFF.

This clonotype was observed many times. The genes are TRBV12-3 or TRBV12-4 and TRBJ1-1, with D perhaps matching TRBD1 (5 bases). The ends were cut back, 1 base at V and 1 base at J, with 10 bases in the middle. This CDR3 has 15 residues. The CDR3 is CASSLVSRANTEAFF. CDR3 DNA: TGTGCCAGCAGTTTAGTTAGCAGGGCGAACACTGAAGCTTTCTTT.

This clonotype was detected a few times. The V and J genes are TRBV20-1 and TRBJ1-1, with 10 nucleotides matching TRBD1. The V gene's germline CDR1 is DFQATT and CDR2 SNEGSKA (reference sequence). J was trimmed by 4 bases and V by 5 bases; bases with no gene match: 4. This CDR3 comprises 13 residues. The CDR3 DNA reads as TGCAGTGCTCAACGGACAGGGGGCACTGAAGCTTTCTTT. Translation: CSAQRTGGTEAFF.

This clonotype was detected a few times. CDR3 residues: CASSLVDSYEAFF. For the CDR3, the DNA is TGTGCCAGCAGCTTAGTCGACAGTTACGAAGCTTTCTTT. The chain links TRBV7-2 to TRBJ1-1; a weak D match, TRBD1 (5 bases). CDR3 length: 13 residues. The germline V gene has CDR1 SGHTA and CDR2 FQGNSA. V gave up 1 base and J gave up 8 bases, with 11 bases separating them.

This clonotype has more than one count but fewer than ten. The chain links TRBV7-9 to TRBJ1-1; D call uncertain. The germline V gene has CDR1 SEHNR and CDR2 FQNEAQ (reference sequence). The V end was cut by 4 bases, the J end by 4 bases, with 7 bases between. This CDR3 is built from 12 residues. CDR3 region: CASSSRPTEAFF. The CDR3 DNA reads TGTGCCAGCAGCTCGAGACCCACTGAAGCTTTCTTT.

This clonotype was detected only a few times. This chain links TRBV7-9 with TRBJ1-1, with no clear D. Looked up from germline, CDR1 is SEHNR and CDR2 is FQNEAQ (reference sequence). V lost 0 bases and J 1 base, leaving 6 bases between the germline ends. The CDR3 runs 14 residues. Here the CDR3 reads CASSLAMENTEAFF. As DNA, the CDR3 is TGTGCCAGCAGCTTAGCCATGGAGAACACTGAAGCTTTCTTT.

This clonotype has a handful of counts. The rearrangement links TRBV7-2 to TRBJ2-7, with D perhaps matching TRBD2 (6 bases). The germline V and J ends were trimmed by 7 bases and 0 bases, with 19 bases remaining between them. Germline CDR1 and CDR2: SGHTA and FQGNSA. The CDR3 covers 16 residues. CDR3 amino acids: CASTARGGFSSYEQYF. The CDR3 DNA is TGTGCCAGCACCGCGAGAGGAGGGTTCAGCTCCTACGAGCAGTACTTC.

A few counts support this clonotype. The chain couples TRBV11-2 to TRBJ2-7; perhaps TRBD1 as D (6 bases). V lost 0 bases and J 3 bases, leaving 12 bases between the germline ends. From germline, CDR1 is SGHAT and CDR2 FQNNGV. This CDR3 is built from 15 residues. The CDR3 sequence: CASSLDRDTIYEQYF. The CDR3 nucleotides are TGTGCCAGCAGCTTAGATCGGGACACAATCTACGAGCAGTACTTC.

A few counts support this clonotype. The rearrangement links TRBV14 to TRBJ1-2; D gene ambiguous. From germline, CDR1 is SGHDN and CDR2 FVKESK. The CDR3 contains 13 residues. V lost 5 bases to trimming and J lost 1 base, with 8 bases between them. The DNA of the CDR3 is TGTGCCAGCAGCGCCAGCCTTAACTATGGCTACACCTTC. Amino acid sequence: CASSASLNYGYTF.

In this sample, this clonotype turned up many times. This rearrangement joins TRBV12-3 or TRBV12-4 to TRBJ1-2; D call uncertain. The CDR3 is made up of 13 amino acids. Trimming stripped 3 bases from V and 8 bases from J, with 13 bases between. The CDR3 coding sequence is TGTGCCAGCAGTTTTTATCGTGTTAACGGCTACACCTTC. This gives the protein CASSFYRVNGYTF.

The rearrangement links TRBV5-1 to TRBJ2-3, with 8 bases lining up with TRBD2. Germline CDR1 reads SGHRS; CDR2 reads YFSETQ. The V gene end was trimmed by 7 bases and the J gene end by 5 bases; junction bases not matched to a gene: 6. The CDR3 extends over 13 amino acids. The CDR3: CASGAGGIDTQYF. In nucleotides, the CDR3 is TGCGCCAGCGGGGCGGGAGGTATAGATACGCAGTATTTT. Based on the CDR3 plus reference TRBV5-1 and TRBJ2-3, the full variable domain is KAGVTQTPRYLIKTRGQQVTLSCSPISGHRSVSWYQQTPGQGLQFLFEYFSETQRNKGNFPGRFSGRQFSNSRSEMNVSTLELGDSALYLCASGAGGIDTQYFGPGTRLTVL.

Only a few counts were recorded for this clonotype. V is TRBV20-1 and J is TRBJ2-3, with D maybe TRBD2 (6 bases). Trimming took 0 bases from V and 3 from J, leaving 13 bases between them. The CDR3 is 15 residues long. Germline V gene sequence: CDR1 DFQATT, CDR2 SNEGSKA (reference sequence). The CDR3 DNA is TGCAGTGCTAGAGAAGTTGGACTACATACAGATACGCAGTATTTT. This codes for CSAREVGLHTDTQYF.

V gene TRBV18 combines with J gene TRBJ1-4; D might be TRBD1 (6 bases). The CDR3 has 14 residues. Trimming took 4 bases from V and 5 from J, leaving 11 bases between them. CDR1 is KGHSH and CDR2 is LQKENI in the germline V gene. Here the CDR3 DNA reads TGTGCCAGCTCACTCCAGGGGAGGAATGAAAAACTGTTTTTT. It translates to CASSLQGRNEKLFF.

The chain combines TRBV7-8 with TRBJ2-2; 10 bases are shared with TRBD2. CDR1 and CDR2 from the germline V gene are SGHVS and FQNEAQ. V lost 7 bases and J lost 3; bases outside the gene matches: 5. CDR3 length equals 15 residues. The CDR3 bases are TGTGCCAGCACCCCTAGCGGGGGCTACACCGGGGAGCTGTTTTTT. Its translation is CASTPSGGYTGELFF.

This clonotype was found many times. The chain carries TRBV5-1 and TRBJ2-7; D gene unclear. The CDR3 is 12 residues long. The germline V and J ends were trimmed by 4 bases and 3 bases, with 8 bases remaining between them. CDR1 is SGHRS and CDR2 is YFSETQ in the germline V gene. CDR3 amino acids: CASSQDLYEQYF. CDR3 DNA sequence: TGCGCCAGCAGCCAAGATCTCTACGAGCAGTACTTC. The full variable domain, completed using reference TRBV5-1 and TRBJ2-7, is KAGVTQTPRYLIKTRGQQVTLSCSPISGHRSVSWYQQTPGQGLQFLFEYFSETQRNKGNFPGRFSGRQFSNSRSEMNVSTLELGDSALYLCASSQDLYEQYFGPGTRLTVT.

This clonotype was counted only a few times. The chain links TRBV29-1 to TRBJ1-2, with a weak D call TRBD1 (6 bases). CDR3 length: 12 residues. Deletions cut 5 bases from V and 7 bases from J, with 14 bases between. In germline, CDR1 is SQVTM, CDR2 ANQGSEA. The CDR3 DNA reads as TGCAGCGTTCGCGGACAGCTTTTTGGCTACACCTTC. Its protein is CSVRGQLFGYTF.

The chain has TRBV5-1 and TRBJ2-1; the D call may be TRBD1 or TRBD2 (5 bases each). The CDR3 runs to 15 residues. The V and J ends lost 3 bases and 8 bases respectively, with 18 bases between them. Germline lookup yields CDR1 SGHRS and CDR2 YFSETQ. The CDR3 sequence: CASSWGAGTGYEQFF. The CDR3 DNA is TGCGCCAGCAGCTGGGGCGCCGGGACCGGCTATGAGCAGTTCTTC.

This clonotype was seen a few times. The rearrangement joins TRBV7-9 to TRBJ2-3; D not resolved. CDR1 and CDR2 (germline): SEHNR, FQNEAQ (reference sequence). This CDR3 contains 14 residues. Trimming pared 8 bases from V and 3 bases from J, leaving 15 bases between. The CDR3 here is CASLEGLRTDTQYF. The CDR3 DNA is TGTGCCAGCCTGGAAGGGCTTAGGACAGATACGCAGTATTTT. Filled out from reference TRBV7-9 and TRBJ2-3, the complete variable domain reads DTGVSQNPRHKITKRGQNVTFRCDPISEHNRLYWYRQTLGQGPEFLTYFQNEAQLEKSRLLSDRFSAERPKGSFSTLEIQRTEQGDSAMYLCASLEGLRTDTQYFGPGTRLTVL.

The chain carries TRBV30 and TRBJ2-2, with D unresolved. Germline V lookup: CDR1 GTSNPN, CDR2 SVGIG (reference sequence). The germline V and J ends were trimmed by 2 bases and 3 bases, with 13 bases remaining between them. CDR3 length equals 15 residues. The CDR3 sequence: CAWSIPGSDTGELFF. The CDR3 coding sequence is TGTGCCTGGAGTATCCCCGGGTCGGACACCGGGGAGCTGTTTTTT.

The V and J genes are TRBV24-1 and TRBJ2-2, with D perhaps TRBD1 or TRBD2 (6 bases each). Germline V gene sequence: CDR1 KGHDR, CDR2 SFDVKD. The CDR3 totals 17 residues. V was clipped by 9 bases and J by 8 bases, with 27 bases between them. DNA of the CDR3: TGTGCCACCGGGCGGGACCGGGACACCGAATTAGCGGGGGAGCTGTTTTTT. This codes for CATGRDRDTELAGELFF.